The T cell receptor (beta chain) described here comes from a study of blood T cell repertoires in COVID-19. The CDR3 extends over 15 amino acids. Germline V lookup: CDR1 MDHEN, CDR2 SYDVKM. V was pared by 5 bases and J by 3 bases, with 15 bases between. Sequencing used immunoSEQ multiplex PCR; TCRdb keeps in-frame clones, though not all of them. The profile covers some 180,000 clones, with around 91% appearing a single time and 0.62% taken by the ten largest. The clonotype originates from a man aged 45-65 years with acute or convalescent COVID-19. V gene TRBV28 combines with J gene TRBJ2-3; weak D call: TRBD1 (6 bases). Sequenced material: peripheral blood. The CDR3 is CASSPHRVPTDTQYF. The CDR3 bases are TGTGCCAGCAGTCCGCACAGGGTACCGACAGATACGCAGTATTTT.